The 3 T cell receptor beta chains presented below share a single source sample, sequenced in a study of T cell responses to AZD1222 COVID-19 vaccine. The table came from immunoSEQ multiplex PCR; TCRdb's copy has only in-frame clones and leaves some out. This sample has about 140,000 clones, with roughly 90% found just once. Source: peripheral blood, taken on day 0 of AZD1222 vaccination. These receptors were collected from an adult in good health.

This chain links TRBV4-2 with TRBJ1-5; D might be TRBD1 (6 bases). CDR1 and CDR2 (germline): LGHNA, YNFKEQ. Between the trimmed V and J ends, which lost 1 base and 3 bases, there was a span of 7 bases. The CDR3 spans 14 residues. CDR3 bases: TGTGCCAGCAGCCAAGCAGGGGTCAATCAGCCCCAGCATTTT. This sequence encodes CASSQAGVNQPQHF.

This sequence joins TRBV3-1 (or the pseudogene TRBV3-2) and TRBJ1-2, with 9 positions matching TRBD1. This CDR3 region has 15 residues. V was clipped by 2 bases and J by 0 bases; unmatched bases: 1. The germline gives CDR1 LGHDT, CDR2 YNNKEL (reference sequence). As DNA, the CDR3 is TGTGCCAGCAGCCAAAGGGACAGGGCTAACTATGGCTACACCTTC. Its protein is CASSQRDRANYGYTF.

The chain couples TRBV6-5 to TRBJ2-2; possible D gene TRBD2, 5 bases. Looked up from germline, CDR1 is MNHEY and CDR2 is SVGAGI. The CDR3 length is 14 residues. Deletions cut 6 bases from V and 2 bases from J, with 10 bases between. In DNA form, the CDR3 reads TGTGCCAGCAGGCTAGCACGCAACACCGGGGAGCTGTTTTTT. It encodes CASRLARNTGELFF.